A selection of T cell receptor beta chains follows, all from one sample in a study of T cell clonotyping in hematopoietic cell transplantation. Data came from immunoSEQ multiplex PCR; TCRdb stores just in-frame clones and leaves some out. The sample has 3,000 to 4,000 clones, 15% to 20% seen once. The sequences come from peripheral blood mononuclear cells, collected 30 days after allogeneic stem cell transplant. The receptors here all came from a male patient aged 45 to 59 who had an allogeneic stem cell transplant from a related donor, so the T cells may come from the graft donor. Some clones in this sample may be carry-over from other donors' samples. The CDR3 runs from the conserved cysteine through the conserved F or W. D genes are given only for firm matches. Only part of the rows carry a size: once, few, many, or a class if the clone is expanded.

j_call	v_call	clone_size	d_call	cdr3_aa	cdr3_nt
TRBJ2-7	TRBV6-5	NA	TRBD1	CASRKGAGVEYF	TGTGCCAGCAGGAAGGGGGCAGGGGTGGAGTACTTC
TRBJ1-1	TRBV30	NA	NA	CAWSVGRGTTEAFF	TGTGCCTGGAGTGTAGGGCGGGGAACCACTGAAGCTTTCTTT
TRBJ2-7	TRBV5-6	NA	NA	CASSSPGGFGSPYEQYF	TGTGCCAGCAGCTCCCCAGGAGGGTTCGGAAGCCCCTACGAGCAGTACTTC
TRBJ2-7	TRBV30	NA	NA	CAWVGAYEQYF	TGTGCCTGGGTGGGGGCCTACGAGCAGTACTTC
TRBJ1-2	TRBV30	NA	NA	CAWSGTAYGYTF	TGTGCCTGGAGTGGGACAGCCTATGGCTACACCTTC
TRBJ2-7	TRBV6-5	NA	TRBD1	CASRPGQGVTYEQYF	TGTGCCAGCAGACCGGGACAGGGGGTTACCTACGAGCAGTACTTC
TRBJ1-5	TRBV30	NA	NA	CAWSGQGGNQPQHF	TGTGCCTGGAGTGGGCAGGGCGGTAATCAGCCCCAGCATTTT
TRBJ2-7	TRBV27	few	NA	CASSLSMTGNPYEQYF	TGTGCCAGCAGTTTATCCATGACAGGCAACCCCTACGAGCAGTACTTC
TRBJ1-2	TRBV30	few	NA	CACPERVSEGYTF	TGTGCCTGTCCAGAGAGGGTTTCGGAGGGCTACACCTTC
TRBJ2-5	TRBV15	few	NA	CATSRDKGLQYF	TGTGCCACCAGCAGAGATAAGGGACTCCAGTACTTC
TRBJ2-7	TRBV29-1	NA	NA	CNWTDYEQYF	TGCAACTGGACGGACTACGAGCAGTACTTC
TRBJ1-5	TRBV30	few	NA	CAWSGIVEPGPQHF	TGTGCCTGGAGTGGAATCGTGGAGCCGGGGCCCCAGCATTTT
TRBJ2-6	TRBV5-1	few	NA	CASSFNIVGANVLTF	TGCGCCAGCAGCTTTAACATAGTTGGGGCCAACGTCCTGACTTTC
TRBJ2-1	TRBV6-5	NA	NA	CASSYGGGGSYNEQFF	TGTGCCAGCAGTTACGGGGGTGGGGGCTCCTACAATGAGCAGTTCTTC
TRBJ1-1	TRBV5-6	NA	NA	CASPGQLTEAFF	TGTGCCAGCCCAGGACAGCTCACTGAAGCTTTCTTT
TRBJ2-1	TRBV28	large	NA	CASSSSGVYNEQFF	TGTGCCAGCAGTTCATCTGGAGTCTACAATGAGCAGTTCTTC
TRBJ1-5	TRBV30	NA	NA	CAWSLAANQPQHF	TGTGCCTGGAGTTTGGCGGCGAATCAGCCCCAGCATTTT
TRBJ1-2	TRBV14	few	TRBD1	CASSRDRAYGYTF	TGTGCCAGCAGCCGGGACAGGGCCTATGGCTACACCTTC
TRBJ2-7	TRBV28	medium-sized	TRBD1	CASGQGPYEQYF	TGTGCCTCAGGACAGGGTCCCTACGAGCAGTACTTC
TRBJ1-2	TRBV30	NA	NA	CAWTPWTDNYGYTF	TGTGCCTGGACCCCTTGGACAGATAACTATGGCTACACCTTC
TRBJ2-5	TRBV5-1	few	NA	CASSLAVGLSETQYF	TGCGCCAGCAGCTTGGCCGTGGGGCTTTCGGAGACCCAGTACTTC
TRBJ1-2	TRBV25-1	NA	NA	CASSPRGPYGYTF	TGTGCCAGCAGTCCCCGGGGACCCTATGGCTACACCTTC
TRBJ2-5	TRBV30	NA	NA	CAWNPDRREGAQYF	TGTGCCTGGAACCCGGACAGGAGGGAGGGGGCCCAGTACTTC
TRBJ1-2	TRBV30	NA	NA	CAWSRQAGGYTF	TGTGCCTGGAGTAGACAGGCGGGAGGCTACACCTTC
TRBJ1-2	TRBV30	few	TRBD1	CAWGRRTGGYTF	TGTGCCTGGGGTCGACGGACAGGTGGCTACACCTTC
TRBJ2-7	TRBV30	NA	NA	CAWSGGTYSYEQYF	TGTGCCTGGAGTGGTGGGACCTACTCCTACGAGCAGTACTTC
TRBJ2-7	TRBV30	few	NA	CAWSPTSYEQYF	TGTGCCTGGAGTCCTACATCTTACGAGCAGTACTTC
TRBJ2-1	TRBV28	NA	NA	CASSRGSGPGQGDEQFF	TGTGCCAGCAGTCGAGGCAGCGGCCCCGGCCAAGGGGATGAGCAGTTCTTC
TRBJ1-1	TRBV30	NA	NA	CAWSVRVRGSGTEAFF	TGTGCCTGGAGTGTACGTGTCAGGGGAAGCGGCACTGAAGCTTTCTTT
TRBJ2-1	TRBV7-6	NA	NA	CASSLAGVSYNEQFF	TGTGCCAGCAGCTTAGCGGGGGTCTCCTACAATGAGCAGTTCTTC
TRBJ2-1	TRBV30	NA	TRBD1	CAWRTGISYNEQFF	TGTGCCTGGAGGACAGGGATTTCCTACAATGAGCAGTTCTTC
TRBJ2-7	TRBV30	once	NA	CASSGTRGGYEQYF	TGTGCCTCCTCCGGGACCCGTGGGGGCTACGAGCAGTACTTC
TRBJ1-2	TRBV20-1	NA	TRBD1	CSAPGTGVNTF	TGCAGTGCTCCCGGGACAGGGGTAAACACCTTC
TRBJ2-7	TRBV6-9	NA	NA	CASSLRPSFNEQYF	TGTGCCAGCAGCTTAAGACCTAGCTTTAACGAGCAGTACTTC
TRBJ2-5	TRBV30	NA	TRBD2	CAWRRTRVETQYF	TGTGCCTGGAGGAGGACTAGGGTAGAGACCCAGTACTTC
TRBJ1-1	TRBV7-2	few	NA	CASRTSALDIYTEASF	TGTGCCAGCAGAACGAGTGCCTTGGACATATACACTGAAGCTTCCTTT
TRBJ1-2	TRBV28	NA	NA	CASIPTTDSSRSYGYTF	TGTGCCAGCATTCCCACTACGGACTCCTCCCGGAGCTATGGCTACACCTTC
TRBJ2-5	TRBV29-1	few	NA	CSVGRGKGQYF	TGCAGCGTTGGACGGGGGAAAGGGCAGTACTTC
TRBJ1-5	TRBV4-3	few	NA	CASSQDGQSAGGQPQHF	TGCGCCAGCAGCCAAGATGGTCAGTCGGCAGGCGGTCAGCCCCAGCATTTT
TRBJ2-5	TRBV11-3	few	TRBD1	CASSRDRVAQYF	TGTGCCAGCAGCAGGGACAGGGTGGCCCAGTACTTC
TRBJ2-7	TRBV10-3	NA	NA	CAISPQGYEQYF	TGTGCCATCAGTCCACAGGGCTACGAGCAGTACTTC
TRBJ2-1	TRBV29-1	NA	NA	CSSTGVSSYNEQFF	TGCAGCTCAACGGGGGTTAGCTCCTACAATGAGCAGTTCTTC
TRBJ2-5	TRBV7-2	NA	NA	CASSPSGGGGRETQYF	TGTGCCAGCAGCCCGAGCGGTGGGGGGGGCAGGGAGACCCAGTACTTC
TRBJ1-6	TRBV30	NA	NA	CAWMIGSGISPLHF	TGTGCCTGGATGATCGGGTCAGGGATTTCACCCCTCCACTTT
TRBJ1-1	TRBV30	NA	NA	CAWKAPSTSLNTEAFF	TGTGCCTGGAAGGCACCATCCACCTCCTTGAACACTGAAGCTTTCTTT
TRBJ1-1	TRBV20-1	NA	NA	CSEGLEAFF	TGCAGTGAAGGGCTAGAAGCTTTCTTT
TRBJ1-2	TRBV30	NA	NA	CAWSGGNYGYTF	TGTGCCTGGAGTGGGGGCAACTATGGCTACACCTTC
TRBJ2-1	TRBV7-9	few	TRBD2	CASSPQTPAGSSYNEQFF	TGTGCCAGCAGCCCGCAGACACCAGCGGGGAGCTCCTACAATGAGCAGTTCTTC
TRBJ2-5	TRBV25-1	NA	NA	CASSETGQETQYF	TGTGCCAGCAGTGAAACAGGTCAAGAGACCCAGTACTTC
TRBJ2-7	TRBV29-1	NA	TRBD1	CSVLRDRAYEQYF	TGCAGCGTCCTCCGGGACAGAGCCTACGAGCAGTACTTC
TRBJ1-3	TRBV30	NA	NA	CAWSETTSGNTIYF	TGTGCCTGGAGTGAGACCACCTCTGGAAACACCATATATTTT
TRBJ2-5	TRBV7-2	NA	TRBD2	CASSLGPQGGETQYF	TGTGCCAGCAGCTTAGGACCGCAGGGAGGGGAGACCCAGTACTTC
TRBJ2-7	TRBV5-6	NA	TRBD1	CASSSEDRVYEQYF	TGTGCCAGCAGCTCTGAGGACAGGGTCTACGAGCAGTACTTC